The clone carrying this T cell receptor beta chain occurred a few times. Its antigen is unidentified. The data originate from a study of a mutant IDH1 vaccine in newly diagnosed glioma. Across the whole study: Patients arrived already treated with radiotherapy, temozolomide, or both, most having had both.

Repertoires were generated with immunoSEQ multiplex PCR, while TCRdb's copy carries only in-frame clones and drops some. The table includes 40,000 to 50,000 clones, roughly 88% detected once. The time point: week 5, during vaccination. Alongside topical imiquimod, each dose of vaccine comprised 300 ug of mutant IDH1 20-mer peptide. Sequencing used PBMCs, obtained from a glioma patient whose treatment included an IDH1 peptide vaccine. The clonotype originates from a man between 40 and 49 years old with glioma.

The CDR3 loop is CASRPEANQPQHF. The CDR3 DNA reads TGTGCCAGCAGACCAGAGGCCAATCAGCCCCAGCATTTT. The chain is built from TRBV2 and TRBJ1-5; D is uncertain. V gave up 6 bases and J gave up 3 bases, with 9 bases separating them. This CDR3 has 13 amino acids. Germline V gene data show CDR1 as SNHLY and CDR2 as FYNNEI.